These 15 T cell receptor beta chains came from one sample sequenced in a study of PD-1 blockade in classical Hodgkin lymphoma (dated by TCRdb to the early 2020s). The library was produced with the immunoSEQ multiplex PCR assay. TCRdb retrieved this table from immuneACCESS and kept in-frame rearrangements only. Not all clones are present; in checked studies, unresolved V genes account for under half, and no reason is known for the remainder. The sample table shows 25,000 to 35,000 clones, and 85% to 90% are seen once. The leading ten clones occupy 2.4% of the sample. The time point label, read with the paper, signifies: cycle 1 day 1 (C1D1), immediately before nivolumab initiation. Every trial patient had relapsed after autologous stem cell transplantation, and cohorts A, B and C differed in prior brentuximab vedotin exposure. CD4+ T cells were purified from thawed PBMCs by magnetic negative selection with a Miltenyi CD4+ T cell isolation kit.

Here the sequenced sample was CD4+ T cells from blood, taken at baseline. These TCRs come from a human donor with classical Hodgkin lymphoma.

The V gene is TRBV7-9, the J gene TRBJ2-7; the D is unclear. Trimming removed 3 bases from V and 4 bases from J, with 22 bases in between. Germline V gives CDR1 SEHNR, CDR2 FQNEAQ (reference sequence). The CDR3 is 17 amino acids. The CDR3 bases are TGTGCCAGCAGCTTCCGGTCGTCTACCAAATACGGATACGAGCAGTACTTC. Translated: CASSFRSSTKYGYEQYF.

This clone showed up just a few times. This CDR3 is CASSPGANYGYTF. CDR3 bases: TGTGCCAGCTCACCAGGGGCGAACTATGGCTACACCTTC. V usage is TRBV18 and J usage is TRBJ1-2, with D tentatively TRBD1 (5 bases). Trimming stripped 2 bases from V and 2 bases from J, with 6 bases between. Looked up from germline, CDR1 is KGHSH and CDR2 is LQKENI. CDR3 length: 13 residues. Looking up the rest from reference TRBV18 and TRBJ1-2 gives the full variable domain: NAGVMQNPRHLVRRRGQEARLRCSPMKGHSHVYWYRQLPEEGLKFMVYLQKENIIDESGMPKERFSAEFPKEGPSILRIQQVVRGDSAAYFCASSPGANYGYTFGSGTRLTVV.

CDR3 loop: CASSLEILASYNEQFF. The CDR3 DNA reads as TGTGCCAGCAGCCTGGAAATTTTGGCCTCCTACAATGAGCAGTTCTTC. The rearrangement uses TRBV2 and TRBJ2-1; no clear D gene. CDR1 is SNHLY and CDR2 is FYNNEI in the germline V gene. Trimming shortened V by 6 bases and J by 0 bases, and 15 bases separated the two germline ends. This CDR3 has 16 residues.

The rearrangement uses TRBV28 and TRBJ2-1; 11 bases are shared with TRBD2. CDR1 is MDHEN and CDR2 is SYDVKM in the germline V gene. This CDR3 is 15 amino acids long. After removal of 5 bases from V and 7 bases from J, the junction contained 7 bases not matched to a gene. CDR3 nucleotides: TGTGCCAGCAGTGAACCGACTAGCGGGAAGAATGAGCAGTTCTTC. It codes for CASSEPTSGKNEQFF.

The chain combines TRBV19 with TRBJ2-3; 11 bases agree with TRBD2. Germline CDR1 LNHDA, CDR2 SQIVND (reference sequence). V shed 9 bases, J shed 3 bases, and the junction held 14 bases outside the gene matches. CDR3 length: 17 residues. In DNA form, the CDR3 reads TGTGCCAGCGGAAGTACTAGCGGGAGTTCATTGACAGATACGCAGTATTTT. The encoded protein is CASGSTSGSSLTDTQYF.

The CDR3 sequence: CASSQRQGSYNSPLHF. CDR3 coding DNA: TGTGCCAGCAGCCAGCGCCAGGGCTCCTATAATTCACCCCTCCACTTT. The chain combines TRBV14 with TRBJ1-6; a weak D match, TRBD1 (5 bases). V dropped 3 bases and J dropped 0 bases, with 9 bases sitting between them. Germline lookup yields CDR1 SGHDN and CDR2 FVKESK. The CDR3 length is 16 residues.

The rearrangement joins TRBV2 to TRBJ2-5; 8 bases are shared with TRBD1. Germline CDR1 and CDR2: SNHLY and FYNNEI. The CDR3 has 14 amino acids. V lost 3 bases, J lost 4 bases, and 4 bases stayed unmatched. Here the CDR3 DNA reads TGTGCCAGCAGTGATGACAGGGGAGGAGAGACCCAGTACTTC. Its protein product is CASSDDRGGETQYF.

The chain employs TRBV2 and TRBJ2-7; 7 positions agree with TRBD2. The CDR3 has 16 amino acids. V shed 2 bases, J shed 2 bases, and the junction held 9 bases outside the gene matches. From germline, CDR1 is SNHLY and CDR2 FYNNEI. The CDR3 region is CASSEIVSGLPYEQYF. The CDR3 region has the DNA TGTGCCAGCAGTGAAATCGTCTCGGGACTACCCTACGAGCAGTACTTC.

The chain recombines TRBV28 with TRBJ1-1; D is undetermined. Per the germline V gene, CDR1 is MDHEN and CDR2 is SYDVKM. The CDR3 is 13 residues long. The V and J ends lost 8 bases and 5 bases respectively, with 15 bases between them. The CDR3: CASREWMSTEAFF. The CDR3 coding sequence is TGTGCCAGCCGGGAATGGATGAGTACTGAAGCTTTCTTT. Looking up the rest from reference TRBV28 and TRBJ1-1 gives the full variable domain: DVKVTQSSRYLVKRTGEKVFLECVQDMDHENMFWYRQDPGLGLRLIYFSYDVKMKEKGDIPEGYSVSREKKERFSLILESASTNQTSMYLCASREWMSTEAFFGQGTRLTVV.

The rearrangement uses TRBV4-2 and TRBJ1-2; D is perhaps TRBD1 (6 bases). Trimming stripped 4 bases from V and 7 bases from J, with 19 bases between. The germline V gene has CDR1 LGHNA and CDR2 YNFKEQ. CDR3 size: 15 residues. The CDR3 sequence: CASSRHRDPAPGYTF. CDR3 in DNA: TGTGCCAGCAGCCGGCACAGGGATCCGGCGCCTGGCTACACCTTC.

The genes are TRBV18 and TRBJ2-5, with D tentatively TRBD1 (5 bases). Trimming shortened V by 3 bases and J by 5 bases, and 13 bases separated the two germline ends. The CDR3 runs to 14 residues. Looked up from germline, CDR1 is KGHSH and CDR2 is LQKENI. The chain's CDR3 is CASSPEQVGETQYF. The CDR3 coding sequence is TGTGCCAGCTCACCGGAACAGGTGGGGGAGACCCAGTACTTC.

This chain links TRBV19 with TRBJ1-5; 9 positions match TRBD1. This CDR3 region has 14 residues. Germline V gene lookup returns CDR1 LNHDA and CDR2 SQIVND (reference sequence). J lost 9 bases, V lost 4 bases, and 7 bases had no gene match. CDR3 residues: CASSTGQGIRPQHF. The CDR3, as DNA: TGTGCCAGTAGTACCGGACAGGGGATACGGCCCCAGCATTTT.

The chain recombines TRBV6-5 with TRBJ1-2; no reliable D call. The germline gives CDR1 MNHEY, CDR2 SVGAGI. This CDR3 region has 14 residues. Trimming cost V 6 bases and J 0 bases, with 11 bases left between them. CDR3 sequence (DNA): TGTGCCAGCAGGATACGTAAAACTAACTATGGCTACACCTTC. Translating it yields CASRIRKTNYGYTF.

This clone came up once. The chain joins TRBV25-1 to TRBJ2-2; the D gene could be TRBD1 or TRBD2 (5 bases each). Trimming shortened V by 5 bases and J by 2 bases, and 12 bases separated the two germline ends. CDR1 and CDR2 (germline): MGHDK, SYGVNS. This CDR3 contains 15 residues. The CDR3 DNA is TGTGCCAGCAGTTCGGGGCAGGAAAACACCGGGGAGCTGTTTTTT. Translating it yields CASSSGQENTGELFF.

The genes are TRBV27 and TRBJ2-3; D ambiguous. Trimming shortened V by 7 bases and J by 2 bases, and 7 bases separated the two germline ends. The CDR3 contains 12 residues. The germline V gene encodes CDR1 MNHEY and CDR2 SMNVEV (reference sequence). The CDR3 protein is CASKTATDTQYF. The CDR3 region has the DNA TGTGCCAGCAAAACAGCCACAGATACGCAGTATTTT.